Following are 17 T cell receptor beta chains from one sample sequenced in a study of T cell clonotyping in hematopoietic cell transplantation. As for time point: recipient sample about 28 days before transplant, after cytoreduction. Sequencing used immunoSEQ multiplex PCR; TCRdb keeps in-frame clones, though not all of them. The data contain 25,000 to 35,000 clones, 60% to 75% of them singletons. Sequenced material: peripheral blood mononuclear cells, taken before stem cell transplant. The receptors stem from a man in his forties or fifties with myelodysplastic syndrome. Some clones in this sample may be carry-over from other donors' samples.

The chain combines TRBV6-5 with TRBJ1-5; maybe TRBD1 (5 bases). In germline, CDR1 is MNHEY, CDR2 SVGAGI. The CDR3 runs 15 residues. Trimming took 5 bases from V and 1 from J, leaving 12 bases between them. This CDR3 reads CASSRSGLSNQPQHF. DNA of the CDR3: TGTGCCAGCAGTCGCTCAGGGTTGAGCAATCAGCCCCAGCATTTT.

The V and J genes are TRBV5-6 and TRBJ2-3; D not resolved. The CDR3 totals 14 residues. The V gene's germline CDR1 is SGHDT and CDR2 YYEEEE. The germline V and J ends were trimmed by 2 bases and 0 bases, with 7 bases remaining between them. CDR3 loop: CASSFTPSTDTQYF. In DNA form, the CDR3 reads TGTGCCAGCAGCTTTACTCCTAGCACAGATACGCAGTATTTT.

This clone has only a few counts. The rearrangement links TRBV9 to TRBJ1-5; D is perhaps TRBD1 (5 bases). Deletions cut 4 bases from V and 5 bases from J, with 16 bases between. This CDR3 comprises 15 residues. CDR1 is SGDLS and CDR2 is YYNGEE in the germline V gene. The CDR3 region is CASSLLGTADQPQHF. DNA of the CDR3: TGTGCCAGCAGCCTACTCGGGACGGCGGATCAGCCCCAGCATTTT.

This CDR3 is CSVTPGYQETQYF. The CDR3 DNA reads as TGCAGCGTCACTCCGGGATACCAAGAGACCCAGTACTTC. The chain joins TRBV29-1 to TRBJ2-5, with D tentatively TRBD2 (5 bases). The CDR3 is made up of 13 amino acids. With 6 bases removed from V and 0 bases from J, the gap between germline ends came to 11 bases. From germline, CDR1 is SQVTM and CDR2 ANQGSEA.

In DNA, the CDR3 is TGCAGCGTCGTACAGGGTGATGGCAATCAGCCCCAGCATTTT. It encodes CSVVQGDGNQPQHF. The V and J genes are TRBV29-1 and TRBJ1-5; D may be TRBD1 (6 bases). V was pared by 6 bases and J by 2 bases, with 14 bases between. Germline values: CDR1 SQVTM, CDR2 ANQGSEA. This CDR3 is built from 14 residues.

The CDR3 DNA follows: TGTGCCAGCAGTGATGGACTAACGGGGCAGTACTTC. Translating gives CASSDGLTGQYF. The chain carries TRBV25-1 and TRBJ2-7; a weak D match, TRBD2 (6 bases). Trimming left V 3 bases short and J 9 bases short, with 12 bases between. The CDR3 consists of 12 residues. CDR1 is MGHDK, CDR2 SYGVNS, per germline.

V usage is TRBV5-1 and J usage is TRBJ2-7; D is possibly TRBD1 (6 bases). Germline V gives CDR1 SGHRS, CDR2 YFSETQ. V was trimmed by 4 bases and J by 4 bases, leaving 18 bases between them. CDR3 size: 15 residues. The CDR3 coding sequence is TGCGCCAGCAGCCAGGGGCCGGGACCCACGTACGAGCAGTACTTC. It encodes CASSQGPGPTYEQYF.

CDR3 sequence: CASSWDSEGNTIYF. CDR3 bases: TGTGCCAGCAGCTGGGATTCGGAGGGAAACACCATATATTTT. The J gene is TRBJ1-3, the V gene TRBV7-9; D is undetermined. The CDR3 runs to 14 residues. The germline V gene encodes CDR1 SEHNR and CDR2 FQNEAQ (reference sequence). V lost 4 bases, J lost 4 bases, and 11 bases lay in between.

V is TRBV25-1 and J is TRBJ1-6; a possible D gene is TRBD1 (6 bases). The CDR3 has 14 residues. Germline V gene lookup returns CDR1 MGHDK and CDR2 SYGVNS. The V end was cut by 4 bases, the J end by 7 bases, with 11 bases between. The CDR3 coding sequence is TGTGCCAGCAGTGTAGGGGGGCCCAATTCACCCCTCCACTTT. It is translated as CASSVGGPNSPLHF. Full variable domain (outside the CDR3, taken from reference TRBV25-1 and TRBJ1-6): EADIYQTPRYLVIGTGKKITLECSQTMGHDKMYWYQQDPGMELHLIHYSYGVNSTEKGDLSSESTVSRIRTEHFPLTLESARPSHTSQYLCASSVGGPNSPLHFGNGTRLTVT.

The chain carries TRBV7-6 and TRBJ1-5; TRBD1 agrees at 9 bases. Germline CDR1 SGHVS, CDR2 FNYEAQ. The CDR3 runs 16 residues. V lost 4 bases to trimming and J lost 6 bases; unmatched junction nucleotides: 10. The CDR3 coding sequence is TGTGCCAGCAGCTCGGGACAGGGAGTTGGTAGTCAGCCCCAGCATTTT. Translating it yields CASSSGQGVGSQPQHF. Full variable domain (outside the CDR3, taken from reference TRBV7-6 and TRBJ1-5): GAGVSQSPRYKVTKRGQDVALRCDPISGHVSLYWYRQALGQGPEFLTYFNYEAQQDKSGLPNDRFSAERPEGSISTLTIQRTEQRDSAMYRCASSSGQGVGSQPQHFGDGTRLSIL.

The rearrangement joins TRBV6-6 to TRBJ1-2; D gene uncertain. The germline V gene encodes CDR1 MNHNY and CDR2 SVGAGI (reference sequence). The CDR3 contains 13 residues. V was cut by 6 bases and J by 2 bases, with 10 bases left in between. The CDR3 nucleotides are TGTGCCAGCAGAGCCACCAGGAACTATGGCTACACCTTC. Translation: CASRATRNYGYTF.

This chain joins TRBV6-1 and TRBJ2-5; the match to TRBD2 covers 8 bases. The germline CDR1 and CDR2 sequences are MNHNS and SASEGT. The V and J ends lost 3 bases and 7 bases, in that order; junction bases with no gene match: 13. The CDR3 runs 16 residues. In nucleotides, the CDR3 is TGTGCCAGCAGTGAGGGGAGAAGGACTAGCCGAGTGACCCAGTACTTC. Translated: CASSEGRRTSRVTQYF.

CDR3 bases: TGTGCCACCCTGCCAGGGAGGGGTGGCTACACCTTC. It yields the protein CATLPGRGGYTF. V gene TRBV28 combines with J gene TRBJ1-2, with a weak D call TRBD1 (5 bases). Deletions cut 10 bases from V and 7 bases from J, with 16 bases between. Germline CDR1 reads MDHEN; CDR2 reads SYDVKM. The CDR3 extends over 12 amino acids.

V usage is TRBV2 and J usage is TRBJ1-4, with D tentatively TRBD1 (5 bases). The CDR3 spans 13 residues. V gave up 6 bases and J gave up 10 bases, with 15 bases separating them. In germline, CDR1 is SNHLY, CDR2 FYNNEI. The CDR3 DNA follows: TGTGCCAGCAGGTGGGACCCCGGTGGAAAACTGTTTTTT. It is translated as CASRWDPGGKLFF.

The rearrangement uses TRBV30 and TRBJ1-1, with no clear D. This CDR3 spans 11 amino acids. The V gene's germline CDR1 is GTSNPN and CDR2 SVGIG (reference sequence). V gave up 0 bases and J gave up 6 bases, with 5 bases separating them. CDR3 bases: TGTGCCTGGAGTGTAAGATCTGAAGCTTTCTTT. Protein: CAWSVRSEAFF.

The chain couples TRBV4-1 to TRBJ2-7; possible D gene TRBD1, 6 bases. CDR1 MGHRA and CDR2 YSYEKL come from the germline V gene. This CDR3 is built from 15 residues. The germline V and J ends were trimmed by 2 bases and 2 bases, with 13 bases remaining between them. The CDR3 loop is CASSQIPGGPYEQYF. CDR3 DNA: TGCGCCAGCAGCCAAATACCTGGGGGCCCCTACGAGCAGTACTTC.

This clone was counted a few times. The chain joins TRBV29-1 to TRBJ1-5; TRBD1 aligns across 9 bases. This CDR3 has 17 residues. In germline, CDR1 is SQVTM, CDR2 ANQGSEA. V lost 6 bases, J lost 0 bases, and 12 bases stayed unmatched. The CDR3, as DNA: TGCAGCGTCGACAAACGAGGGACAGGGTATAGCAATCAGCCCCAGCATTTT. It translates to CSVDKRGTGYSNQPQHF.